The 28 T cell receptor beta chains reported below all come from one sample, sequenced in a study of T-cell memory formation after mild COVID-19. TCRdb passed the 5' RACE reads through MiXCR, listing each CDR3 protein once. The data contain 300,000 to 400,000 distinct CDR3 sequences, around 15% of them singletons. The material sequenced was PBMCs or a T cell subset sorted from them (not recorded which). The receptors come from a man between 18 and 29 years old who had mild COVID-19 (a few samples of this study predate the infection). Cell type and time point are not known.

This clonotype was detected a few times. This chain uses TRBV7-4 with TRBJ1-2; D unresolved. V lost 5 bases, J lost 2 bases, and 21 bases lay in between. Germline lookup yields CDR1 SGHVT and CDR2 SQSDAQ. The CDR3 loop spans 17 amino acids. The DNA for the CDR3 is TGTGCCAGCAGCCCCTTTACGTGGTTGGCCAGGAACTATGGCTACACCTTC. This sequence encodes CASSPFTWLARNYGYTF.

In its sample, this clonotype was seen a few times. This chain joins TRBV28 and TRBJ2-3; 12 nucleotides align to TRBD2. Germline CDR1 reads MDHEN; CDR2 reads SYDVKM. With V trimmed by 7 bases and J by 0 bases, 11 bases remained unmatched. This CDR3 is built from 18 residues. Written as DNA, the CDR3 is TGTGCCAGCATCACACTAGCGGGGGGACCTTCTAGCACAGATACGCAGTATTTT. Protein sequence: CASITLAGGPSSTDTQYF.

A few counts support this clonotype. This chain connects TRBV10-3 to TRBJ1-2, with D unresolved. The germline gives CDR1 ENHRY, CDR2 SYGVKD. The length of the CDR3 is 15 residues. Trimming removed 3 bases from V and 2 bases from J, with 13 bases in between. The CDR3 DNA follows: TGTGCCATCAGTGAACGAAGAGACATGAACTATGGCTACACCTTC. Protein product: CAISERRDMNYGYTF.

The V gene is TRBV11-2, the J gene TRBJ1-2, with D hard to call. The germline gives CDR1 SGHAT, CDR2 FQNNGV. The length of the CDR3 is 11 residues. The V end was cut by 1 base, the J end by 7 bases, with 4 bases between. DNA for the CDR3: TGTGCCAGCAGCTTAGTTCTTGGCTACACCTTC. This codes for CASSLVLGYTF.

The table lists this clonotype with a few counts. The rearrangement joins TRBV7-2 to TRBJ1-5; D ambiguous. Trimming stripped 4 bases from V and 5 bases from J, with 9 bases between. The CDR3 is 13 residues long. Per the germline V gene, CDR1 is SGHTA and CDR2 is FQGNSA. In DNA, the CDR3 is TGTGCCAGCAGCTCAAAGGGAGATCAGCCCCAGCATTTT. Amino acid sequence: CASSSKGDQPQHF.

The chain joins TRBV12-3 or TRBV12-4 to TRBJ2-6; the D gene is possibly TRBD2 (5 bases). This CDR3 is built from 17 residues. The V and J ends lost 5 bases and 0 bases respectively, with 14 bases between them. CDR3 nucleotide sequence: TGTGCCAGCAGTGGTACTAGACTTTACTCTGGGGCCAACGTCCTGACTTTC. Its translation is CASSGTRLYSGANVLTF.

J is TRBJ1-3 and V is TRBV6-5; D unresolved. This CDR3 contains 14 residues. From germline, CDR1 is MNHEY and CDR2 SVGAGI. The V gene lost 7 bases and the J gene lost 4 bases, with 14 bases spanning the gap. CDR3 coding DNA: TGTGCCAGCATGCATGCGCGTGACGGAAACACCATATATTTT. As protein: CASMHARDGNTIYF.

The rearrangement joins TRBV7-2 to TRBJ2-4; TRBD1 is a possible D gene (7 bases). The ends were cut back, 5 bases at V and 12 bases at J, with 20 bases in the middle. The CDR3 runs to 14 residues. Germline CDR1 SGHTA, CDR2 FQGNSA. The CDR3 loop reads CASSPQGGIRDQYF. CDR3 nucleotide sequence: TGTGCCAGCAGCCCGCAGGGGGGAATTAGGGATCAGTACTTC.

The table lists this clonotype with a few counts. The genes are TRBV3-1 and TRBJ2-7, with 7 bases fitting TRBD1. This CDR3 contains 15 residues. Trimming cost V 4 bases and J 2 bases; bases outside gene matches: 8. Germline loops: CDR1 LGHDT, CDR2 YNNKEL (reference sequence). The chain's CDR3 is CASSLRDSTTYEQYF. The CDR3 nucleotides read TGTGCCAGCAGCCTCCGGGACAGCACCACCTACGAGCAGTACTTC.

The chain employs TRBV20-1 and TRBJ2-5; TRBD2 aligns across 9 bases. This CDR3 spans 16 amino acids. J gave up 2 bases and V 2 bases, and 9 bases lay outside the gene matches. From germline, CDR1 is DFQATT and CDR2 SNEGSKA (reference sequence). CDR3 residues: CSARLLRTSDQETQYF. For the CDR3, the DNA is TGCAGTGCTAGACTCTTGAGGACTAGCGATCAAGAGACCCAGTACTTC.

This clonotype has only a few counts. V and J are TRBV29-1 and TRBJ2-3, with TRBD1 as a possible D gene (5 bases). The CDR3 runs 13 residues. The V end was cut by 3 bases, the J end by 1 base, with 8 bases between. CDR1 and CDR2 (germline): SQVTM, ANQGSEA. CDR3 residues: CSVDLGRTDTQYF. In nucleotides, the CDR3 is TGCAGCGTTGATCTGGGGCGCACAGATACGCAGTATTTT.

This clonotype was detected a few times. The chain uses TRBV15 and TRBJ2-1; 7 bases fit TRBD1. From germline, CDR1 is LNHNV and CDR2 YYDKDF (reference sequence). The CDR3 is 17 residues long. J lost 0 bases, V lost 0 bases, and 5 bases had no gene match. CDR3 amino acids: CATSREPGQSSYNEQFF. DNA of the CDR3: TGTGCCACCAGCAGAGAACCGGGACAGAGCTCCTACAATGAGCAGTTCTTC.

A few counts support this clonotype. The rearrangement links TRBV12-3 or TRBV12-4 to TRBJ2-5; D gene unclear. The CDR3 has 11 amino acids. Trimming pared 6 bases from V and 6 bases from J, leaving 8 bases between. Here the CDR3 DNA reads TGTGCCAGCAGCCTGCAGAAGACCCAGTACTTC. This codes for CASSLQKTQYF.

The chain couples TRBV4-2 to TRBJ2-3, with TRBD2 identical over 10 bases. V shed 0 bases, J shed 1 base, and the junction held 10 bases outside the gene matches. CDR3 length: 19 residues. Germline-derived CDR1 and CDR2 are LGHNA and YNFKEQ. CDR3 in DNA: TGTGCCAGCAGCCAAGATCCGGCTAGCGGGGGCAGCGGCACAGATACGCAGTATTTT. Translation gives CASSQDPASGGSGTDTQYF.

The chain employs TRBV6-1 and TRBJ2-1; TRBD1 matches 10 bases. Germline CDR1 and CDR2: MNHNS and SASEGT. The CDR3 runs to 14 residues. V lost 6 bases to trimming and J lost 14 bases; unmatched junction nucleotides: 13. This chain's CDR3 is CASRVNGQGEREFF. The CDR3 nucleotides read TGTGCCAGCAGGGTTAATGGACAGGGGGAAAGGGAGTTCTTC.

This clonotype was seen a handful of times. This rearrangement joins TRBV7-9 to TRBJ2-3, with 9 bases that match TRBD2. This CDR3 comprises 16 residues. V gave up 5 bases and J gave up 7 bases; unmatched junction bases: 13. From germline, CDR1 is SEHNR and CDR2 FQNEAQ (reference sequence). The CDR3 DNA reads as TGTGCCAGCAGCGCCCGCCTATTTAGCGGGGGAAATACGCAGTATTTT. Protein product: CASSARLFSGGNTQYF. Full variable domain (rest looked up from reference TRBV7-9 and TRBJ2-3): DTGVSQNPRHKITKRGQNVTFRCDPISEHNRLYWYRQTLGQGPEFLTYFQNEAQLEKSRLLSDRFSAERPKGSFSTLEIQRTEQGDSAMYLCASSARLFSGGNTQYFGPGTRLTVL.

In its sample, this clonotype was seen a few times. The V and J genes are TRBV4-1 and TRBJ2-4; the match to TRBD1 covers 10 bases. V was pared by 3 bases and J by 10 bases, with 12 bases of the junction left unmatched. The CDR3 has 16 amino acids. Germline V CDR1 and CDR2: MGHRA, YSYEKL. The CDR3, as DNA: TGCGCCAGCAGCCAGGTAGACAGGGGGCTCTTTCGGATTCAGTACTTC. This encodes CASSQVDRGLFRIQYF.

Many counts were recorded for this clonotype. The rearrangement links TRBV5-1 to TRBJ2-3; possibly TRBD1 or TRBD2 for D (6 bases each). In germline, CDR1 is SGHRS, CDR2 YFSETQ. Trimming cost V 3 bases and J 0 bases, with 11 bases left between them. This CDR3 contains 15 residues. The DNA of the CDR3 is TGCGCCAGCAGCTGGAGGGGGACGAGCACAGATACGCAGTATTTT. Protein: CASSWRGTSTDTQYF.

In this sample, this clonotype turned up many times. This chain uses TRBV7-2 with TRBJ2-3; no definite D call. The germline V gene has CDR1 SGHTA and CDR2 FQGNSA. Between the trimmed V and J ends, which lost 2 bases and 2 bases, there was a span of 8 bases. CDR3 size: 14 residues. CDR3 protein: CASSLSDHTDTQYF. The CDR3 DNA follows: TGTGCCAGCAGCTTATCCGACCACACAGATACGCAGTATTTT.

The genes are TRBV15 and TRBJ2-2; D unresolved. CDR1 and CDR2 (germline): LNHNV, YYDKDF (reference sequence). V was shortened by 3 bases and J by 0 bases, with 14 bases between the two germline ends. The CDR3 runs 17 residues. The CDR3 protein is CATSSGPPHPNTGELFF. The CDR3 DNA reads TGTGCCACCAGCAGTGGACCGCCCCATCCGAACACCGGGGAGCTGTTTTTT.

This clonotype was observed a handful of times. V is TRBV10-3 and J is TRBJ1-2; TRBD1 aligns across 7 bases. The CDR3 sequence is 13 residues long. Germline CDR1 and CDR2: ENHRY and SYGVKD. V lost 0 bases, J lost 5 bases, and 0 bases stayed unmatched. CDR3 DNA sequence: TGTGCCATCAGTGAGTCGGGACAGTATGGCTACACCTTC. It yields the protein CAISESGQYGYTF.

This clonotype occurred many times. The V gene is TRBV5-1, the J gene TRBJ2-5; the D gene is possibly TRBD2 (6 bases). Germline V lookup: CDR1 SGHRS, CDR2 YFSETQ. Trimming shortened V by 4 bases and J by 0 bases, and 7 bases separated the two germline ends. The CDR3 spans 13 residues. The chain's CDR3 is CASSAGYQETQYF. DNA for the CDR3: TGCGCCAGCAGCGCGGGGTACCAAGAGACCCAGTACTTC.

Ten or more counts support this clonotype. The chain has TRBV12-3 or TRBV12-4 and TRBJ1-2, with D unresolved. V dropped 2 bases and J dropped 4 bases, with 5 bases sitting between them. The CDR3 runs 12 residues. The CDR3 DNA reads TGTGCCAGCAGTTTAAGAACCTATGGCTACACCTTC. Amino acids: CASSLRTYGYTF.

This clonotype was detected a few times. The chain links TRBV6-5 to TRBJ2-5; D is perhaps TRBD1 (6 bases). The CDR3 length is 15 residues. V was pared by 6 bases and J by 5 bases, with 19 bases between. Looked up from germline, CDR1 is MNHEY and CDR2 is SVGAGI. In DNA form, the CDR3 reads TGTGCCAGCAGGGATGGGCAGGGGCCGGGCGAGACCCAGTACTTC. The encoded protein is CASRDGQGPGETQYF.

This clonotype was seen more than once but under ten times. The J gene is TRBJ2-1, the V gene TRBV13; 11 bases fit TRBD1. V dropped 4 bases and J dropped 9; count of bases not matched to a gene: 11. The CDR3 covers 16 residues. CDR1 PRHDT and CDR2 FYEKMQ come from the germline V gene (reference sequence). CDR3 in DNA: TGTGCCAGCAGCTACGCGGACAGGGGGCTAATTGGTGAGCAGTTCTTC. Its translation is CASSYADRGLIGEQFF.

This chain uses TRBV4-1 with TRBJ2-7; 10 positions agree with TRBD2. The germline CDR1 and CDR2 sequences are MGHRA and YSYEKL. Losses at the gene ends were 5 bases for V and 1 base for J; bases not matched to a gene: 5. This CDR3 comprises 15 residues. CDR3 sequence: CASSIAGGPSYEQYF. For the CDR3, the DNA is TGCGCCAGCAGCATAGCGGGGGGCCCTTCCTACGAGCAGTACTTC.

V usage is TRBV30 and J usage is TRBJ2-7; tentatively, D is TRBD2 (6 bases). Germline loops: CDR1 GTSNPN, CDR2 SVGIG (reference sequence). The CDR3 runs to 13 residues. With 4 bases removed from V and 1 base from J, the gap between germline ends came to 11 bases. CDR3: CAWKEAGSYEQYF. For the CDR3, the DNA is TGTGCCTGGAAGGAGGCGGGGTCCTACGAGCAGTACTTC. Variable domain in full (rest from reference TRBV30 and TRBJ2-7): SQTIHQWPATLVQPVGSPLSLECTVEGTSNPNLYWYRQAAGRGLQLLFYSVGIGQISSEVPQNLSASRPQDRQFILSSKKLLLSDSGFYLCAWKEAGSYEQYFGPGTRLTVT.

The chain uses TRBV24-1 and TRBJ2-1; a weak D match, TRBD1 (6 bases). The germline V gene has CDR1 KGHDR and CDR2 SFDVKD. The V gene lost 2 bases and the J gene lost 8 bases, with 9 bases spanning the gap. This CDR3 comprises 13 residues. The CDR3 spells CATSDSYRDEQFF. CDR3 in DNA: TGTGCCACCAGTGATTCATACAGGGATGAGCAGTTCTTC.